The clone carrying this T cell receptor beta chain was observed many times. Its antigen is as yet unknown. Gene names are mouse gene names. Read data end 4 residues before the CDR3 end; the end is taken from the germline J gene. Reverse transcription of extracted RNA yielded cDNA, which provided the sequencing template. The assay was immunoSEQ multiplex PCR, and TCRdb's table has in-frame clones only and misses some. The specimen has some 110,000 clones, none found just once. These data belong to a study of CD8+ T cells in alopecia areata. Study-wide background: Female C3H/HeJ mice aged about 7-11 weeks received skin from approximately 6-12-month-old C3H/HeJ donors with spontaneous alopecia. Study-level results: With patients, TCR sharing proved less clear than in mice, a difference possibly related to HLA.

Germline CDR1 reads NNHDY; CDR2 reads SYVADS. The CDR3 runs to 12 residues. This sequence was found in a C3H/HeJ mouse with alopecia areata. The strain's MHC haplotype is H2-k. V is TRBV13-3 and J is TRBJ2-7; TRBD2 might be the D (6 bases). Sequencing input: lesional skin. The DNA read from the CDR3 is TGTGCCAGCAGGCGGACTGTTTAT. Amino acids: CASRRTVY. The full CDR3 protein is CASRRTVYEQYF.